This T cell receptor (beta chain) derives from a study of cytomegalovirus exposure and HLA in healthy donors. Study-wide results and limits: Exclusion as indistinguishable affected some V segments, including TRBV6-2 and TRBV6-3. A list of 150 to 200 TCR beta chains associated with cytomegalovirus was given.

This PCR relied on a set of 60 Vbeta primers and 13 Jbeta primers. TCRdb's table, derived via immunoSEQ multiplex PCR, lists solely in-frame clones and lacks some. The table shows around 120,000 clones, with around four fifths occurring only once. Note on this clone: As yet, its antigen is unknown. The sample holds other DNA sequences that translate to the same CDR3.

With 2 bases clipped from V and 2 bases from J, the junction kept 3 bases outside the gene matches. CDR1 SGDLS and CDR2 YYNGEE come from the germline V gene. This CDR3 has 15 amino acids. The chain uses TRBV9 and TRBJ1-2; the match to TRBD1 covers 10 bases. The specimen sequenced was PBMCs. The sequence was obtained from a man between 60 and 75 years old in good health and CMV-seropositive. The CDR3 bases are TGTGCCAGCAGCGTCGGACAGGGGGGAAACTATGGCTACACCTTC. Translation: CASSVGQGGNYGYTF.